Listed below are T cell receptor beta chains from one sample, sequenced in a study of patients and donors after allogeneic stem cell transplantation. One entry per CDR3 protein results from TCRdb running MiXCR on the RT-PCR reads. The table shows approximately 200,000 distinct CDR3 sequences, with 13% to 15% occurring only once. Specimen: blood, either unsorted or a sorted T cell fraction (not recorded which). These receptors were collected from a human donor who was either an allogeneic HSCT recipient or a stem cell or donor lymphocyte infusion donor (not recorded which). It is not recorded whose cells these are; they may come from a transplant donor. Each CDR3 is given with its conserved first and last residue. A D gene is named only where the DNA matches it firmly. For some rows the clone size is stated as once, few or many, or as a class when expanded; others skip it.

J,size,V,D,CDR3,DNA
TRBJ2-2,.,TRBV10-1,.,CASSESRSFANTGELFF,TGCGCCAGCAGTGAGTCTAGGTCCTTCGCGAACACCGGGGAGCTGTTTTTT
TRBJ2-1,.,TRBV9,TRBD2,CASSVGSGLAGDSNEQFF,TGTGCCAGCAGCGTAGGGTCGGGACTAGCGGGAGATTCCAATGAGCAGTTCTTC
TRBJ2-2,few,TRBV5-6,.,CASSLGTSLNTGELFF,TGTGCCAGCAGCTTAGGTACCAGCCTGAACACCGGGGAGCTGTTTTTT
TRBJ2-1,.,TRBV12-3/TRBV12-4,TRBD2,CACSFRTSGRSNEQFF,TGTGCCTGCAGTTTCCGGACTAGCGGGCGATCGAATGAGCAGTTCTTC
TRBJ1-1,many,TRBV5-1,.,CASAIQGDTEAFF,TGCGCCAGCGCGATACAGGGTGACACTGAAGCTTTCTTT
TRBJ1-5,.,TRBV20-1,.,CSARDPSELNQPQHF,TGCAGTGCTAGAGATCCGTCAGAACTTAATCAGCCCCAGCATTTT
TRBJ2-3,.,TRBV10-3,.,CAISPTPQGEGSTDTQYF,TGTGCCATCAGCCCGACCCCACAGGGCGAAGGATCCACAGATACGCAGTATTTT
TRBJ2-7,.,TRBV6-2/TRBV6-3,TRBD2,CASRTPAGGSYEQYF,TGTGCCAGCAGAACCCCCGCGGGGGGCTCCTACGAGCAGTACTTC
TRBJ1-2,few,TRBV4-3,TRBD1,CASSRGQGLYGYTF,TGCGCCAGCAGCCGTGGACAGGGCCTCTATGGCTACACCTTC
TRBJ2-1,.,TRBV4-1,.,CASSQRLEGLNNEQFF,TGCGCCAGCAGCCAAAGACTAGAGGGGCTAAACAATGAGCAGTTCTTC
TRBJ2-7,.,TRBV5-1,TRBD1,CASSSGQRSSEQYF,TGCGCCAGCAGCTCGGGACAGCGGAGTAGCGAGCAGTACTTC
TRBJ1-5,.,TRBV20-1,.,CSAERGNQPQHF,TGCAGTGCTGAGAGGGGAAATCAGCCCCAGCATTTT
TRBJ2-2,.,TRBV4-2,.,CASSQGSQGTGELFF,TGTGCCAGCAGCCAAGGGTCGCAGGGTACCGGGGAGCTGTTTTTT
TRBJ2-5,.,TRBV5-1,.,CASSLSAGRETQYF,TGCGCCAGCAGCTTGTCGGCAGGGAGGGAGACCCAGTACTTC
TRBJ1-1,few,TRBV7-3,.,CASSLSIMDTEAFF,TGTGCCAGCAGCTTATCGATAATGGACACTGAAGCTTTCTTT
TRBJ1-2,many,TRBV20-1,.,CSAPRRGGGYGYTF,TGCAGTGCGCCCAGGAGGGGCGGAGGCTATGGCTACACCTTC
TRBJ1-2,many,TRBV12-3/TRBV12-4,.,CASSYNPLGYTF,TGTGCCAGCAGTTATAACCCCCTCGGCTACACCTTC
TRBJ1-4,few,TRBV7-9,.,CASSLGTGEKLFF,TGTGCCAGCAGCTTAGGTACGGGAGAAAAACTGTTTTTT
TRBJ1-2,.,TRBV5-6,TRBD1,CASSFLRQGKAYGYTF,TGTGCCAGCAGCTTCCTAAGACAGGGGAAAGCTTATGGCTACACCTTC
TRBJ2-1,many,TRBV5-1,.,CASSLAQGINEQFF,TGCGCCAGCAGCTTGGCGCAGGGGATTAATGAGCAGTTCTTC
TRBJ1-2,.,TRBV5-5,TRBD1,CASSSGQVAQINYGYTF,TGTGCCAGCAGCTCCGGACAGGTCGCCCAAATTAACTATGGCTACACCTTC
TRBJ2-5,few,TRBV5-1,TRBD2,CASSYGTIQETQYF,TGCGCCAGCAGCTACGGGACTATTCAAGAGACCCAGTACTTC
TRBJ2-7,.,TRBV29-1,.,CSVEGRDLTYEQYF,TGCAGCGTTGAAGGCAGGGATTTAACCTACGAGCAGTACTTC
TRBJ2-3,many,TRBV5-1,.,CASSNRGGIDTQYF,TGCGCCAGCAGCAACAGGGGGGGAATTGATACGCAGTATTTT
TRBJ2-7,once,TRBV6-5,.,CATQNTQYEQYF,TGTGCCACTCAGAACACCCAATACGAGCAGTACTTC
TRBJ1-2,many,TRBV25-1,.,CASRRTSGYGYTF,TGTGCCAGCAGACGGACCTCGGGATATGGCTACACCTTC
TRBJ1-5,.,TRBV5-5,.,CASSLGVSSNQPQHF,TGTGCCAGCAGCTTGGGGGTGTCGAGCAATCAGCCCCAGCATTTT
TRBJ2-3,few,TRBV5-5,.,CASSLAPVPRTDTQYF,TGTGCCAGCAGCTTGGCCCCTGTCCCACGGACAGATACGCAGTATTTT
TRBJ2-2,many,TRBV2,.,CGGGGGTNTGELFF,TGTGGAGGAGGGGGCGGGACGAACACCGGGGAGCTGTTTTTT
TRBJ1-2,few,TRBV7-2,TRBD1,CASSSQPTGLNYGYTF,TGTGCCAGCAGCTCGCAGCCGACAGGGCTTAACTATGGCTACACCTTC
TRBJ2-2,.,TRBV20-1,.,CSASAGTANTGELFF,TGCAGTGCTAGTGCAGGAACCGCGAACACCGGGGAGCTGTTTTTT
TRBJ2-7,many,TRBV5-1,.,CASSLGGGSSYEQYF,TGCGCCAGCAGCTTGGGTGGAGGGAGCTCCTACGAGCAGTACTTC
TRBJ2-3,many,TRBV2,.,CASKGDFTDTQYF,TGTGCCAGCAAAGGGGACTTCACAGATACGCAGTATTTT
TRBJ2-1,few,TRBV5-8,TRBD2,CASSPRWGGNEQFF,TGTGCCAGCAGCCCCCGGTGGGGGGGCAATGAGCAGTTCTTC
TRBJ1-2,few,TRBV4-1,TRBD1,CASSQAGQGANYGYTF,TGCGCCAGCAGCCAAGCAGGACAGGGAGCTAACTATGGCTACACCTTC
TRBJ2-7,.,TRBV7-6,.,CASSIARGSYEQYF,TGTGCCAGCAGCATCGCCCGGGGATCCTACGAGCAGTACTTC
TRBJ1-2,.,TRBV27,.,CASSAGGGFVNYGYTF,TGTGCCAGCAGTGCGGGTGGGGGATTCGTAAACTATGGCTACACCTTC
TRBJ2-1,many,TRBV29-1,.,CSVHRDIWRNEQFF,TGCAGCGTCCACCGGGACATTTGGCGGAATGAGCAGTTCTTC
TRBJ1-6,.,TRBV21-1,.,CASSKAGQGVWSPLHF,TGTGCCAGCAGCAAAGCGGGACAGGGGGTATGGTCACCCCTCCACTTT
TRBJ2-7,.,TRBV5-5,.,CASSLLGVSYEQYF,TGTGCCAGCAGCTTGTTGGGCGTCTCCTACGAGCAGTACTTC
TRBJ2-2,.,TRBV1,.,CTNPRGYTGELFF,TGCACCAACCCGCGGGGGTACACCGGGGAGCTGTTTTTT
TRBJ2-5,few,TRBV6-1,.,CASREGTVGETQYF,TGTGCCAGCAGGGAGGGGACTGTAGGGGAGACCCAGTACTTC
TRBJ2-3,many,TRBV5-1,TRBD2,CASSLVLGGSTDTQYF,TGCGCCAGCAGCTTGGTGTTGGGGGGGAGCACAGATACGCAGTATTTT
TRBJ1-1,.,TRBV6-1,TRBD1,CASSPTGGAGTAFF,TGTGCCAGCAGTCCCACAGGGGGCGCTGGGACGGCTTTCTTT
TRBJ2-5,few,TRBV5-1,.,CASSATAAGSTQYF,TGCGCCAGCAGCGCAACAGCGGCGGGGTCGACCCAGTACTTC
TRBJ1-4,many,TRBV7-2,TRBD1,CASSYRTGEEKLFF,TGTGCCAGCAGCTACCGGACAGGGGAGGAAAAACTGTTTTTT
TRBJ2-1,.,TRBV9,.,CASSVARAGNEQFF,TGTGCCAGCAGCGTAGCCAGGGCAGGCAATGAGCAGTTCTTC
TRBJ2-7,many,TRBV10-3,TRBD1,CAISEPTGPTYEQYF,TGTGCCATCAGTGAGCCGACAGGGCCCACCTACGAGCAGTACTTC